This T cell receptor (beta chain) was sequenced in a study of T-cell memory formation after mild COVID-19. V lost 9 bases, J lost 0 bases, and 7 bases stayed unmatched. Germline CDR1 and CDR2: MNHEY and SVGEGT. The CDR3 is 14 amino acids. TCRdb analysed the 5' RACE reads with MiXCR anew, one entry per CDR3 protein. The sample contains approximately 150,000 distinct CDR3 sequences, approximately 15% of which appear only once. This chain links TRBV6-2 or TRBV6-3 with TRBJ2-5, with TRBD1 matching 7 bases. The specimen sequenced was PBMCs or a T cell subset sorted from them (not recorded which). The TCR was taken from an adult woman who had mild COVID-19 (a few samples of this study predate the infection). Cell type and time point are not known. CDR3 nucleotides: TGTGCCAGTGCACTGGGACAGAACCAAGAGACCCAGTACTTC. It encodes CASALGQNQETQYF.